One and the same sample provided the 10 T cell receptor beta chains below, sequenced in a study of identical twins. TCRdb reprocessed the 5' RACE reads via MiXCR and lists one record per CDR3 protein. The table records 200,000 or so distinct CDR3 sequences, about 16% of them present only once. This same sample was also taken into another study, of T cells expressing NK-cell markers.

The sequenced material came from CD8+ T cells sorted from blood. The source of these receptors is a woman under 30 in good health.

The CDR3 sequence: CASSGTRQSSYEQYF. The CDR3 nucleotides read TGTGCCAGCAGTGGGACTAGACAGAGCTCCTACGAGCAGTACTTC. The V gene is TRBV12-3 or TRBV12-4, the J gene TRBJ2-7, with 8 bases identical to TRBD2. This CDR3 has 15 amino acids. Losses at the gene ends were 5 bases for V and 0 bases for J; bases not matched to a gene: 6.

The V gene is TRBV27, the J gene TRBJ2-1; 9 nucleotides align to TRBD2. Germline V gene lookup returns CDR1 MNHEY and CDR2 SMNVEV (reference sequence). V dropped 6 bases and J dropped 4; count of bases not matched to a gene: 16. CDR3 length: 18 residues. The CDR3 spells CASSRLIESGGPYNEQFF. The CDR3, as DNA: TGTGCCAGCAGCCGACTCATTGAGAGCGGGGGGCCTTACAATGAGCAGTTCTTC.

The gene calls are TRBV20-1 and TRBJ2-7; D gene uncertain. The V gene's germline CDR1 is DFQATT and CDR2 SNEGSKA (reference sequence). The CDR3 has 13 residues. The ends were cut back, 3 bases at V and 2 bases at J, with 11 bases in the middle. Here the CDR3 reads CSASSADPYEQYF. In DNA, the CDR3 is TGCAGTGCTAGTTCCGCGGACCCCTACGAGCAGTACTTC.

CDR3 nucleotides: TGTGCCAGTAGTATACGAAGAGGAGGGCATACTGAAGCTTTCTTT. Protein sequence: CASSIRRGGHTEAFF. The chain carries TRBV19 and TRBJ1-1; D is ambiguous. Trimming left V 2 bases short and J 5 bases short, with 15 bases between. Per germline, CDR1 LNHDA and CDR2 SQIVND (reference sequence). The CDR3 extends over 15 amino acids.

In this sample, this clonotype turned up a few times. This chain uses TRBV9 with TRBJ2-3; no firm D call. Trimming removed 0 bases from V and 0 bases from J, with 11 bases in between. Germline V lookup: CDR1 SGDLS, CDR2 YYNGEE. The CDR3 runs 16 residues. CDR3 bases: TGTGCCAGCAGCGTAGAGCCGGGCCCGAGCACAGATACGCAGTATTTT. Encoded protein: CASSVEPGPSTDTQYF.

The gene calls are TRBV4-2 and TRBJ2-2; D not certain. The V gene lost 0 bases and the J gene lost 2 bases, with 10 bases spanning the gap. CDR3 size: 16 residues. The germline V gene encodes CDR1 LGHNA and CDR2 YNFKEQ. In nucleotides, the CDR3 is TGTGCCAGCAGCCAAGACGGCGAGTATAACACCGGGGAGCTGTTTTTT. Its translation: CASSQDGEYNTGELFF.

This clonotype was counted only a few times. CDR3: CASSPPVGGGGNEQFF. The CDR3 DNA reads TGTGCCAGCAGCCCCCCGGTGGGCGGGGGTGGGAATGAGCAGTTCTTC. The chain joins TRBV7-9 to TRBJ2-1; 7 bases line up with TRBD2. CDR1 is SEHNR, CDR2 FQNEAQ, per germline (reference sequence). J was trimmed by 7 bases and V by 5 bases; bases with no gene match: 14. The CDR3 spans 16 residues.

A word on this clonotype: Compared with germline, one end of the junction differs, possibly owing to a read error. The CDR3 DNA sequence: TGTGCTAGCAGCTTAAGTTTCTTAAATGAGCAGTTCTTC. The encoded protein is CASSLSFLNEQFF. The chain combines TRBV7-7 with TRBJ2-1; no firm D call. There are 13 residues in the CDR3. Germline V CDR1 and CDR2: SSHAT, FNYEAQ (reference sequence).

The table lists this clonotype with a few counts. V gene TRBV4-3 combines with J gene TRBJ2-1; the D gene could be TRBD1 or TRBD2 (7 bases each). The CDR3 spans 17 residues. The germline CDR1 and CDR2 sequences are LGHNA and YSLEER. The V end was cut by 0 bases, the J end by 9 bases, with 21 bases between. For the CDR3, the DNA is TGCGCCAGCAGCCAAGAGGGGGGGACAGTTCTGTTCGGTGAGCAGTTCTTC. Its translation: CASSQEGGTVLFGEQFF.

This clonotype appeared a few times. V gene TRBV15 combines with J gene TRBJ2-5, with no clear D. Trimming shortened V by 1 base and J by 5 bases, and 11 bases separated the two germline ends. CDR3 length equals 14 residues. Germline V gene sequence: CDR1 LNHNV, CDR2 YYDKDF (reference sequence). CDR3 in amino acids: CATSRVSQRETQYF. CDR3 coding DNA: TGTGCCACCAGCAGAGTCTCGCAGAGGGAGACCCAGTACTTC.